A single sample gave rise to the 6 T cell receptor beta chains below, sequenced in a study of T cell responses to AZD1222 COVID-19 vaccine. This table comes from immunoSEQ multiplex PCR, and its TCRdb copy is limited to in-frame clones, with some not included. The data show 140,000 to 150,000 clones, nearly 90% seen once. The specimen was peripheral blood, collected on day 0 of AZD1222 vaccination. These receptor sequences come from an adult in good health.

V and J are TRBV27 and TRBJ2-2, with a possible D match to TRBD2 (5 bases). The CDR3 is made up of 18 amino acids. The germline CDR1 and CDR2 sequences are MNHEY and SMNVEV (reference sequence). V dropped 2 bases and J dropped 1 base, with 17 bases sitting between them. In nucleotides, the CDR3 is TGTGCCAGCAGTTTAAGAAGGGTTCGGGGTGGGAACACCGGGGAGCTGTTTTTT. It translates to CASSLRRVRGGNTGELFF.

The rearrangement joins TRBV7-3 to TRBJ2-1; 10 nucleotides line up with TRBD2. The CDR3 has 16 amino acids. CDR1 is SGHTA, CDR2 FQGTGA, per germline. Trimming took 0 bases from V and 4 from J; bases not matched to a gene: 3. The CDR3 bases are TGTGCCAGCAGCTTAACGCCTAGCGGGGGATACAATGAGCAGTTCTTC. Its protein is CASSLTPSGGYNEQFF.

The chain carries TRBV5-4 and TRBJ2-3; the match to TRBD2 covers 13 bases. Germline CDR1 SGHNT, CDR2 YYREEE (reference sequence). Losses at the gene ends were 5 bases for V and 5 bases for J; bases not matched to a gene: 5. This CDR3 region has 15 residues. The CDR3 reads CASREGLAGQDTQYF. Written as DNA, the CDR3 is TGTGCCAGCAGGGAGGGACTAGCGGGACAAGATACGCAGTATTTT.

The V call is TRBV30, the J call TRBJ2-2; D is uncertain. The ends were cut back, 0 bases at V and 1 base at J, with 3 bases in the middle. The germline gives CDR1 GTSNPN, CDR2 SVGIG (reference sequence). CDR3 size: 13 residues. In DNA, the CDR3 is TGTGCCTGGAGTGTACTGAACACCGGGGAGCTGTTTTTT. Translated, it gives CAWSVLNTGELFF.

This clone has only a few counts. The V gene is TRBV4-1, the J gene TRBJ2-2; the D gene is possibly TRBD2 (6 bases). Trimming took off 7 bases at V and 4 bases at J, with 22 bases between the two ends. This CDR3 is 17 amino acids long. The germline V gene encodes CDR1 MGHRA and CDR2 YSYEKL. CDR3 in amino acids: CASKPGVGRGGTGELFF. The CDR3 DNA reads TGCGCCAGCAAACCAGGTGTCGGGAGAGGCGGCACCGGGGAGCTGTTTTTT.

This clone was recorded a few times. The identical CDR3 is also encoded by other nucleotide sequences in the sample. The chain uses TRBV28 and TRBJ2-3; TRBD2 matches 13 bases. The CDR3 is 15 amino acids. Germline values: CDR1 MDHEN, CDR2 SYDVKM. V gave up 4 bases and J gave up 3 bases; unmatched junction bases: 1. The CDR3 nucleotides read TGTGCCAGCAGTTCACTAGCGGGAGGGACAGATACGCAGTATTTT. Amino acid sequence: CASSSLAGGTDTQYF.